These T cell receptor beta chains were read from a single sample in a study of identical twins' blood T cells. TCRdb analysed the 5' RACE reads with MiXCR anew, one entry per CDR3 protein. The sample has around 380,000 distinct CDR3 sequences, over 25% seen once; the top ten hold more than 5.5%. The sequenced sample was PBMCs. The receptors were gathered from a woman aged 18-49 years in good health. CDR3s include the opening cysteine and the closing phenylalanine or tryptophan. A D gene is named only where the DNA matches it firmly. Clone size appears in some rows only: once, few, many, or a class for an expanded clone.

few TRBJ2-1 TRBV5-1 TRBD2 TGCGCCAGCAGCGCCAGGACTAGCGGGAGGGAATACAATGAGCAGTTCTTC CASSARTSGREYNEQFF
few TRBJ1-4 TRBV6-1 TRBD1 TGTGCCAGCATCCGGGACAGGCCTTTGTATAATGAAAAACTGTTTTTT CASIRDRPLYNEKLFF
many TRBJ2-7 TRBV28 . TGTGCCATCTTACTCGCAGGCGGCTACGAGCAGTACTTC CAILLAGGYEQYF
. TRBJ1-1 TRBV5-1 . TGCGCCAGCAGCTTCAACATTGAATCGCGCCTGAACACTGAAGCTTTCTTT CASSFNIESRLNTEAFF
. TRBJ1-2 TRBV7-2 . TGTGCCAGCAGCTTAACCAAGGAGCTTTATGGCTACACCTTC CASSLTKELYGYTF
few TRBJ2-1 TRBV20-1 . TGCAGTGCCTCCCCGCCTACAAACAATGAGCAGTTCTTC CSASPPTNNEQFF
. TRBJ2-1 TRBV19 TRBD2 TGTGCCAGTAGTACAAGGACTAGCGGATACAATGAGCAGTTCTTC CASSTRTSGYNEQFF
. TRBJ1-1 TRBV20-1 . TGCAGTCCTGTCAGGGGACCGTCGAACACTGAAGCTTTCTTT CSPVRGPSNTEAFF
few TRBJ1-1 TRBV28 . TGTGCCAGCAGTGCCACGGGGGTCTCTACCACTGAAGCTTTCTTT CASSATGVSTTEAFF
. TRBJ1-1 TRBV5-1 . TGCGCCAGCAGCCCCAAGGTACTGGGAAACACTGAAGCTTTCTTT CASSPKVLGNTEAFF
. TRBJ2-2 TRBV20-1 . TGCAGTGCTGGTAGGGACGGCTACACCGGGGAGCTGTTTTTT CSAGRDGYTGELFF
few TRBJ1-4 TRBV6-5 TRBD1 TGTGCCAGCAGTAAGACAGGGGTGACTAATGAAAAACTGTTTTTT CASSKTGVTNEKLFF
few TRBJ2-1 TRBV4-3 TRBD2 TGCGCCAGCAGCCAAACGGGGGGGCTAGCGGGATTTTCTCAATACAATGAGCAGTTCTTC CASSQTGGLAGFSQYNEQFF
few TRBJ2-1 TRBV25-1 . TGTGCCAGCCGAGGCGGAGGGACAGCTTACAATGAGCAGTTCTTC CASRGGGTAYNEQFF
once TRBJ2-1 TRBV7-9 TRBD2 TGTGCCAGCGAAATGGGACTAGCGGTTGAGCAGTTCTTC CASEMGLAVEQFF
. TRBJ1-1 TRBV15 . TGTGCCACCAGCAGAGCGGGGCACACTGAAGCTTTCTTT CATSRAGHTEAFF
. TRBJ2-7 TRBV12-3/TRBV12-4 . TGTGCCAGCAGTTTAGCGGGCGGGTTGCAGCAGTACTTC CASSLAGGLQQYF
few TRBJ1-1 TRBV29-1 TRBD1 TGCAGCGTTCATGGGACAGGGATCTGGCCCGCTTTT CSVHGTGIWPAF
. TRBJ2-2 TRBV7-9 . TGTGCCAGCAGCTTATGGGCAGGGAGCACCGGGGAGCTGTTTTTT CASSLWAGSTGELFF
. TRBJ1-5 TRBV11-2 . TGTGCCAGCAGCTTAGGACTGGGCCGACAGCGGATCCAGCATTTT CASSLGLGRQRIQHF
few TRBJ1-1 TRBV20-1 . TGCAGTGCTAGTAAAAACGTTGACACTGAAGCTTTCTTT CSASKNVDTEAFF
few TRBJ2-1 TRBV29-1 TRBD2 TGCAGCGTTGATGGTATAGCGGGAGGGCCTAGCTCCTACAATGAGCAGTTCTTC CSVDGIAGGPSSYNEQFF
few TRBJ2-1 TRBV7-2 TRBD2 TGTGCCAGCAGCTCTACCGGGACTATAAACAATGAGCAGTTCTTC CASSSTGTINNEQFF
. TRBJ1-2 TRBV9 . TGTGCCAGCAACGACATAAACTATGGCTACACCTTC CASNDINYGYTF
. TRBJ1-1 TRBV18 . TGTGCCAGCTCACCAAAGGACCCGAGTACTGAAGCTTTCTTT CASSPKDPSTEAFF
. TRBJ2-1 TRBV5-1 . TGCGCCAGCAGCTTGGAAGCGACCGGCTCCTACAATGGGCAGTTCTTC CASSLEATGSYNGQFF
few TRBJ1-1 TRBV6-6 . TGTGCCAGCACCACTACGGGGCGGACTGAAGCTTTCTTT CASTTTGRTEAFF
many TRBJ1-2 TRBV5-5 . TGTGCCAGCAGTAGGCAGGGCAACTATGGCTACACCTTC CASSRQGNYGYTF
. TRBJ1-2 TRBV20-1 TRBD1 TGCAGTGCTTCGCGCCCCAAGGGGGGACAGGACCTTGGCTACACCTTC CSASRPKGGQDLGYTF
. TRBJ1-2 TRBV29-1 . TGCAGCGTTGAGTCCCCCCTGGGACATGAAACCGGCTACACCTTC CSVESPLGHETGYTF
. TRBJ2-7 TRBV20-1 . TGCAGTGCTAGAGATCAAGATCTTGCCTACGAGCAGTACTTC CSARDQDLAYEQYF
. TRBJ2-2 TRBV20-1 . TGCAGTGCCCCCATTAGGGGCGGCGGGACCGGGGAGCTGTTTTTT CSAPIRGGGTGELFF
few TRBJ2-7 TRBV20-1 TRBD2 TGCAGTGCCCCTAGCGGGGTCTCCTACGAGCAGTACTTC CSAPSGVSYEQYF
. TRBJ2-3 TRBV20-1 TRBD2 TGCAGTGCTAGAGCTAGCGGGGCGCAGTATTTT CSARASGAQYF
few TRBJ1-2 TRBV28 . TGTGCCAGCAGTCCGACAGGCCCCTATGGCTACACCTTC CASSPTGPYGYTF
many TRBJ1-1 TRBV6-2/TRBV6-3 TRBD1 TGTGCCAGTTTGGGCAGGGGGCTGACTGAAGCTTTCTTT CASLGRGLTEAFF
few TRBJ2-7 TRBV10-3 . TGTGCCATCAGTGAGCTGTACGAGCAGTACTTC CAISELYEQYF